Listed below are T cell receptor beta chains from one sample, sequenced in a study of glioma-infiltrating T cells. In TCRdb, the multiplex PCR reads were re-called with MiXCR into one record per CDR3 protein. The sample includes a few hundred thousand distinct CDR3 sequences, roughly two fifths seen only once; the top ten take around 12%. The sample consisted of glioma tissue, nonneoplastic brain tissue, or PBMCs (not recorded which). The receptor source for this set is a human donor with low-grade glioma or glioblastoma, undergoing nonglioma brain surgery, or in good health (not recorded which). CDR3s include the opening cysteine and the closing phenylalanine or tryptophan. A D gene is named only where the DNA matches it firmly. Expanded clones get a size class; other rows say once, few or many, or leave the size out.

abundance: few; d_gene: TRBD1; v_gene: TRBV5-4; j_gene: TRBJ2-7; CDR3aa: CASSPDRALSYEQYF; CDR3nt: TGTGCCAGCAGCCCGGACAGGGCCCTCTCCTACGAGCAGTACTTC
abundance: -; d_gene: -; v_gene: TRBV6-2/TRBV6-3; j_gene: TRBJ2-2; CDR3aa: CATRKGINTGELFF; CDR3nt: TGTGCCACCAGGAAGGGGATTAACACCGGGGAGCTGTTTTTT
abundance: few; d_gene: -; v_gene: TRBV2; j_gene: TRBJ2-1; CDR3aa: CASSEVAYQFF; CDR3nt: TGTGCCAGCAGTGAAGTAGCCTATCAGTTCTTC
abundance: few; d_gene: -; v_gene: TRBV5-5; j_gene: TRBJ1-2; CDR3aa: CASSWESANYGYTF; CDR3nt: TGTGCCAGCAGCTGGGAATCGGCTAACTATGGCTACACCTTC
abundance: many; d_gene: TRBD1; v_gene: TRBV27; j_gene: TRBJ1-6; CDR3aa: CASSLSSDRADYNSPLHF; CDR3nt: TGTGCCAGCAGTTTATCCTCGGACAGGGCGGACTATAATTCACCCCTCCACTTT
abundance: -; d_gene: TRBD2; v_gene: TRBV20-1; j_gene: TRBJ2-1; CDR3aa: CSARPLNSGSRYEQFF; CDR3nt: TGCAGTGCTAGGCCCTTGAATAGCGGGAGTAGATATGAGCAGTTCTTC
abundance: many; d_gene: -; v_gene: TRBV6-2/TRBV6-3; j_gene: TRBJ1-5; CDR3aa: CASSYLNIRTVNQPQHF; CDR3nt: TGTGCCAGCAGTTACTTAAACATTCGGACAGTCAATCAGCCCCAGCATTTT
abundance: -; d_gene: TRBD1; v_gene: TRBV7-2; j_gene: TRBJ2-7; CDR3aa: CASSLRQGVNEQYF; CDR3nt: TGTGCCAGCAGCTTAAGGCAGGGGGTCAACGAGCAGTACTTC
abundance: many; d_gene: -; v_gene: TRBV28; j_gene: TRBJ2-7; CDR3aa: CASSLPTGGHEQYF; CDR3nt: TGTGCCAGCAGTCTCCCGACCGGGGGCCACGAGCAGTACTTC
abundance: -; d_gene: -; v_gene: TRBV27; j_gene: TRBJ1-4; CDR3aa: CASNPGGQRINEKLFF; CDR3nt: TGTGCCAGCAATCCCGGTGGGCAGAGAATCAATGAAAAACTGTTTTTT
abundance: many; d_gene: -; v_gene: TRBV28; j_gene: TRBJ2-3; CDR3aa: CASSLMEMTDTQYF; CDR3nt: TGTGCCAGCAGTTTAATGGAAATGACAGATACGCAGTATTTT
abundance: many; d_gene: -; v_gene: TRBV27; j_gene: TRBJ2-5; CDR3aa: CASSPWGDQETQYF; CDR3nt: TGTGCCAGCAGTCCCTGGGGGGATCAAGAGACCCAGTACTTC
abundance: many; d_gene: -; v_gene: TRBV6-5; j_gene: TRBJ2-2; CDR3aa: CASSYDGVGELFF; CDR3nt: TGTGCCAGCAGTTACGACGGAGTCGGGGAGCTGTTTTTT
abundance: many; d_gene: -; v_gene: TRBV27; j_gene: TRBJ2-3; CDR3aa: CASSPQGDTQYF; CDR3nt: TGTGCCAGCAGTCCCCAGGGTGATACGCAGTATTTT
abundance: many; d_gene: -; v_gene: TRBV7-2; j_gene: TRBJ1-5; CDR3aa: CASSPTLGNQPQHF; CDR3nt: TGTGCCAGCAGCCCCACGCTAGGGAACCAGCCCCAGCATTTT
abundance: -; d_gene: -; v_gene: TRBV12-3/TRBV12-4; j_gene: TRBJ1-4; CDR3aa: CASSFSGVGEKLFF; CDR3nt: TGTGCCAGCAGTTTTTCGGGGGTTGGGGAAAAACTGTTTTTT
abundance: -; d_gene: -; v_gene: TRBV7-9; j_gene: TRBJ1-1; CDR3aa: CASSFVKGNAEAFF; CDR3nt: TGTGCCAGCAGCTTCGTTAAGGGGAACGCTGAAGCTTTCTTT
abundance: -; d_gene: -; v_gene: TRBV15; j_gene: TRBJ1-4; CDR3aa: CATSRDPGLRGLFF; CDR3nt: TGTGCCACCAGCAGAGATCCCGGCCTGAGAGGACTGTTTTTT
abundance: few; d_gene: -; v_gene: TRBV28; j_gene: TRBJ2-2; CDR3aa: CASRSENTGELFF; CDR3nt: TGTGCCAGCAGATCAGAGAACACCGGGGAGCTGTTTTTT
abundance: few; d_gene: -; v_gene: TRBV20-1; j_gene: TRBJ2-3; CDR3aa: CSATKRSQGTDTQYF; CDR3nt: TGCAGTGCTACCAAACGATCTCAGGGGACAGATACGCAGTATTTT
abundance: medium-sized; d_gene: -; v_gene: TRBV27; j_gene: TRBJ2-3; CDR3aa: CASSLRTYTDTQYF; CDR3nt: TGTGCCAGCAGTCTTCGGACTTACACAGATACGCAGTATTTT
abundance: -; d_gene: -; v_gene: TRBV7-2; j_gene: TRBJ2-3; CDR3aa: CASSSHRGQRRDTQYF; CDR3nt: TGTGCCAGCAGCTCCCATCGGGGGCAACGCAGAGATACGCAGTATTTT
abundance: once; d_gene: -; v_gene: TRBV29-1; j_gene: TRBJ2-7; CDR3aa: CSVSGQGAYEQYF; CDR3nt: TGCAGCGTTTCGGGGCAGGGTGCTTACGAGCAGTACTTC
abundance: -; d_gene: -; v_gene: TRBV19; j_gene: TRBJ1-2; CDR3aa: CASSIEVGLGYGYTF; CDR3nt: TGTGCCAGTAGTATAGAGGTGGGGCTCGGGTATGGCTACACCTTC
abundance: few; d_gene: -; v_gene: TRBV20-1; j_gene: TRBJ2-3; CDR3aa: CSAAIAFSTDTQYF; CDR3nt: TGCAGTGCTGCAATAGCGTTTAGCACAGATACGCAGTATTTT
abundance: -; d_gene: TRBD1; v_gene: TRBV6-1; j_gene: TRBJ1-2; CDR3aa: CASSPDRAGGGYTF; CDR3nt: TGTGCCAGCAGTCCCGACAGGGCAGGTGGTGGCTACACCTTC
abundance: -; d_gene: -; v_gene: TRBV20-1; j_gene: TRBJ2-1; CDR3aa: CSATWESSYNEQSF; CDR3nt: TGCAGTGCTACCTGGGAGAGCTCCTACAATGAGCAGTCCTTC
abundance: -; d_gene: TRBD1; v_gene: TRBV6-1; j_gene: TRBJ2-5; CDR3aa: CASNDNRGRRETQYF; CDR3nt: TGTGCCAGCAACGACAACAGGGGGCGACGAGAGACCCAGTACTTC
abundance: -; d_gene: -; v_gene: TRBV7-8; j_gene: TRBJ2-5; CDR3aa: CASTPLYATGRQETQYF; CDR3nt: TGTGCCAGCACCCCATTGTACGCGACAGGACGCCAAGAGACCCAGTACTTC
abundance: -; d_gene: TRBD1; v_gene: TRBV28; j_gene: TRBJ2-7; CDR3aa: CASGQGSSYEQYF; CDR3nt: TGTGCCAGCGGACAGGGGAGCTCCTACGAGCAGTACTTC
abundance: few; d_gene: -; v_gene: TRBV12-3/TRBV12-4; j_gene: TRBJ1-3; CDR3aa: CASSSTVPLSGNTIYF; CDR3nt: TGTGCCAGCAGCTCGACCGTACCTCTCTCTGGAAACACCATATATTTT
abundance: few; d_gene: -; v_gene: TRBV7-6; j_gene: TRBJ1-1; CDR3aa: CASSFSPPASPGTEAFF; CDR3nt: TGTGCCAGCAGCTTCTCTCCTCCGGCGTCACCCGGTACTGAAGCTTTCTTT
abundance: -; d_gene: TRBD2; v_gene: TRBV28; j_gene: TRBJ2-7; CDR3aa: CASSLGPSGSFYEQYF; CDR3nt: TGTGCCAGCAGTTTGGGCCCTAGCGGGAGTTTTTACGAGCAGTACTTC
abundance: -; d_gene: -; v_gene: TRBV10-3; j_gene: TRBJ2-3; CDR3aa: CAISSTLTSEDTQYF; CDR3nt: TGTGCCATCAGTTCAACCTTGACTAGTGAAGATACGCAGTATTTT
abundance: -; d_gene: -; v_gene: TRBV6-6; j_gene: TRBJ1-3; CDR3aa: CASSYGWNSGNTIYF; CDR3nt: TGTGCCAGCAGTTACGGTTGGAACTCTGGAAACACCATATATTTT
abundance: -; d_gene: -; v_gene: TRBV7-9; j_gene: TRBJ1-4; CDR3aa: CASSSGTRNVKLFF; CDR3nt: TGTGCCAGCAGCTCCGGGACCCGGAATGTAAAACTGTTTTTT
abundance: -; d_gene: -; v_gene: TRBV6-1; j_gene: TRBJ1-1; CDR3aa: CASSETETLVITEAFF; CDR3nt: TGTGCCAGCAGTGAGACAGAAACTCTTGTAATAACTGAAGCTTTCTTT
abundance: -; d_gene: -; v_gene: TRBV6-2/TRBV6-3; j_gene: TRBJ2-3; CDR3aa: CASSQSDHTDTQYF; CDR3nt: TGTGCCAGCAGCCAATCTGACCACACAGATACGCAGTATTTT
abundance: many; d_gene: -; v_gene: TRBV20-1; j_gene: TRBJ1-1; CDR3aa: CSAKGFGDTEAFF; CDR3nt: TGCAGTGCTAAGGGATTCGGGGACACTGAAGCTTTCTTT
abundance: -; d_gene: -; v_gene: TRBV3-1; j_gene: TRBJ2-5; CDR3aa: CASSREQDQETQYF; CDR3nt: TGTGCCAGCAGCCGAGAACAAGATCAAGAGACCCAGTACTTC
abundance: many; d_gene: -; v_gene: TRBV27; j_gene: TRBJ1-1; CDR3aa: CASSLRGGTMNTEAFF; CDR3nt: TGTGCCAGCAGTTTACGCGGGGGTACCATGAACACTGAAGCTTTCTTT
abundance: -; d_gene: TRBD2; v_gene: TRBV28; j_gene: TRBJ2-7; CDR3aa: CASSFYRLLGGSFVGSYEQYF; CDR3nt: TGTGCCAGCAGTTTCTATCGCCTTCTAGGCGGGAGCTTCGTGGGGTCCTACGAGCAGTACTTC
abundance: -; d_gene: -; v_gene: TRBV20-1; j_gene: TRBJ2-7; CDR3aa: CSARDHKVSSYEQYF; CDR3nt: TGCAGTGCTAGAGATCATAAGGTTAGCTCCTACGAGCAGTACTTC
abundance: -; d_gene: TRBD2; v_gene: TRBV28; j_gene: TRBJ2-3; CDR3aa: CASRGSGGPTDTQYF; CDR3nt: TGTGCCAGCAGAGGCAGCGGGGGACCCACAGATACGCAGTATTTT
abundance: few; d_gene: -; v_gene: TRBV18; j_gene: TRBJ2-7; CDR3aa: CASSRSGAYEQYF; CDR3nt: TGTGCCAGCTCACGATCCGGGGCCTACGAGCAGTACTTC
abundance: -; d_gene: -; v_gene: TRBV28; j_gene: TRBJ2-1; CDR3aa: CASSFYGRRNNVQFF; CDR3nt: TGTGCCAGCAGTTTTTATGGCAGGAGGAACAATGTGCAGTTCTTC
abundance: few; d_gene: TRBD2; v_gene: TRBV4-3; j_gene: TRBJ2-3; CDR3aa: CASSRLAGGPGGTDTQYF; CDR3nt: TGCGCCAGCAGCCGCCTAGCGGGAGGGCCCGGTGGCACAGATACGCAGTATTTT
abundance: -; d_gene: -; v_gene: TRBV28; j_gene: TRBJ2-3; CDR3aa: CASSFWGSTDTQYF; CDR3nt: TGTGCCAGCAGTTTTTGGGGGAGCACAGATACGCAGTATTTT
abundance: -; d_gene: -; v_gene: TRBV7-3; j_gene: TRBJ2-5; CDR3aa: CASSAARDTKTYF; CDR3nt: TGTGCCAGCAGCGCCGCACGGGACACCAAAACGTACTTC
abundance: many; d_gene: -; v_gene: TRBV20-1; j_gene: TRBJ2-3; CDR3aa: CSARDEGLTDTQYF; CDR3nt: TGCAGTGCTCGCGACGAAGGGCTCACAGATACGCAGTATTTT
abundance: few; d_gene: TRBD1; v_gene: TRBV24-1; j_gene: TRBJ2-1; CDR3aa: CATSDSDREYFF; CDR3nt: TGTGCCACCAGTGACTCTGACAGGGAATATTTCTTC
abundance: few; d_gene: TRBD2; v_gene: TRBV4-3; j_gene: TRBJ2-1; CDR3aa: CASSQDFGSLADSYNEQFF; CDR3nt: TGCGCCAGCAGCCAAGATTTCGGGAGCCTAGCGGACTCCTACAATGAGCAGTTCTTC
abundance: -; d_gene: -; v_gene: TRBV7-9; j_gene: TRBJ2-5; CDR3aa: CASIDSALTGGETQYF; CDR3nt: TGTGCCAGCATCGACAGTGCCCTAACCGGAGGAGAGACCCAGTACTTC
abundance: few; d_gene: TRBD1; v_gene: TRBV7-8; j_gene: TRBJ2-1; CDR3aa: CASSLFGTASYNEQFF; CDR3nt: TGTGCCAGCAGCTTATTCGGGACAGCCTCCTACAATGAGCAGTTCTTC